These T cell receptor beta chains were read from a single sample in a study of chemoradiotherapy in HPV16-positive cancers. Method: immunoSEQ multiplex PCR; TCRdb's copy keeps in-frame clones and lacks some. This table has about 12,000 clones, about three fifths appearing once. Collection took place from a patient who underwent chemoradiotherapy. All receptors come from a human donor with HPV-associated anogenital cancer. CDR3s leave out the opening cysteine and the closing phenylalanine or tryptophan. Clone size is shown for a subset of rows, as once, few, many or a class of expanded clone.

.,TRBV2,ASSEYPRGTDTQY
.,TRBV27,ASSPHRGSNYGYT
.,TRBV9,ASSVDIGQVGGYT
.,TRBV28,ASRPTTDTQY
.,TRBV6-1,ASRGGLAEGQY
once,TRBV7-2,ASSLDRGGGELF
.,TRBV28,ASKGGTFYNEQF
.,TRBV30,AWSVQGETQY
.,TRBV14,ASSRDWDTEAF
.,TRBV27,ASSSSLRDRVAF
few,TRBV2,ASRGAGYGYT
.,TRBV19,ASSMTGRTEAF
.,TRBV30,AYQGFGNSPLH
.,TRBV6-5,ASSDIAGGYEQY
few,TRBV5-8,ASSRQRGYTEAF
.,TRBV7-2,ASSLEQGATYEQY
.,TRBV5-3,ARSRTLPRRVTGELF
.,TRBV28,ASRGQEYNEQF
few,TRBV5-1,ASRTQGQNTEAF
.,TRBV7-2,ASSLDSGGAPDTQY
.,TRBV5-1,ASSFGGGRQETQY
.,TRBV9,ASSVGSGVRGNTIY
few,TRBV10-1,ASSGGRTGELF
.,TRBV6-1,ASGLDLGQPQH
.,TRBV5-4,ASSLSGITNEKLF
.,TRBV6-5,ASSFLLAQRDGYT
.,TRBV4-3,ASSQGLASTDTQY
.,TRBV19,ASMGEDRAFTEAF
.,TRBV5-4,ASSARGSLRETQY
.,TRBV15,ATSREKTTSTDTQY
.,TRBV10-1,ASKGTLGDTGELF
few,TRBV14,ASSHWTDYGYT
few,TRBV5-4,ASSRDSTDTQY
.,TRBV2,ASSGAGGKTQY
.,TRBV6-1,ASSVPGAGELF
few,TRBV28,ASSPRDGGNEKLF
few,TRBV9,ASSVEQGVSDTQY
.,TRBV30,AWGPPRGISTEAF
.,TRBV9,ASSVLTGEPQETQY
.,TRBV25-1,ASGRLAGVGNGELF
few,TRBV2,ASTYSQETQY
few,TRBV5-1,ASRVAGGVTDTQY
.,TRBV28,ASTSGTGFYEQY
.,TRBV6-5,ASSYGRGRSTYGYT
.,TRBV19,ASSIGALSSYNEQF
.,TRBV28,ASSVATLYNEQF
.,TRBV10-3,AISGATYGYT
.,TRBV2,ASSNGDQPQH
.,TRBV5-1,ASSNLAGAITDTQY
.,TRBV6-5,ASRAGTGGYEQY
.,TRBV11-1,ASSHGRAGEQF
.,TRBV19,ATTPGGPRDTQY
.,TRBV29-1,SAMGLAGSIQY